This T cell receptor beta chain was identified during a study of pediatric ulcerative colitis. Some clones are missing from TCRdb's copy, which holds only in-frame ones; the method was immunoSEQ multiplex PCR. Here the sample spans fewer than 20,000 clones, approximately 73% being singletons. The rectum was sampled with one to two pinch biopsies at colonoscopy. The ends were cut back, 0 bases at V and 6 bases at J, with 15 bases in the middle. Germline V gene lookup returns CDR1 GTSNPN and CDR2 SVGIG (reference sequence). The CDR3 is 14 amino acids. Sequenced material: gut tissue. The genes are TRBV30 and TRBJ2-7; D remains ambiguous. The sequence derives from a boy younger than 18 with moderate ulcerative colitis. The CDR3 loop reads CAWSVSRLTPEQYF. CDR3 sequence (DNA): TGTGCCTGGAGTGTAAGTAGGCTAACTCCCGAGCAGTACTTC.